This T cell receptor beta chain was observed in a study of T cells in localized non-small cell lung cancer. Study results and caveats: Median approximately 58 top-100 tumor clones were shared with paired adjacent lung.

The CDR3 totals 13 residues. CDR1 and CDR2 from the germline V gene are MNHEY and SVGAGI. The ends were cut back, 7 bases at V and 3 bases at J, with 12 bases in the middle. As to this clone: No antigen is known for it.

The method was immunoSEQ multiplex PCR; TCRdb's version includes in-frame clones alone and lacks a portion of them. This sample carries 45,000 to 60,000 clones, about three quarters of them seen once, and the ten largest clones take around 4%. The chain uses TRBV6-5 and TRBJ1-1, with a weak D call TRBD1 (6 bases). Sequences were derived from PBMCs, sampled before any cancer treatment. The TCR was taken from a woman aged 35-75 years with stage II lung adenocarcinoma. Written as DNA, the CDR3 is TGTGCCAGCACCCAACAGGGTTACACTGAAGCTTTCTTT. Its translation: CASTQQGYTEAFF.